The rows below give T cell receptor beta chains drawn from one sample of a study of OX40 agonist ivuxolimab in advanced cancers. Assay used: immunoSEQ multiplex PCR; TCRdb lists only in-frame clones, some missing. The top ten clones hold 0.8% to 1% of a sample with approximately 70,000 clones, roughly 85% of them seen once. Specimen: CD4+ or CD8+ T cells sorted from blood, collected in a trial of the OX40 agonist ivuxolimab. Receptor source: an adult with an advanced solid tumor such as melanoma, head and neck, liver or kidney cancer. Both conserved end residues are part of each CDR3. The order of the fields is clone size, D gene, J gene, V gene, CDR3 DNA, CDR3 protein. D genes are given only for firm matches. Not all rows give a size; the values are once, few, many and, for expanded clones, a class.

NA | NA | TRBJ2-6 | TRBV19 | TGTGCCAGTAGTATACGGGTTGCTGGGGCCAACGTCCTGACTTTC | CASSIRVAGANVLTF
once | TRBD1 | TRBJ1-1 | TRBV11-2 | TGTGCCAGCAGCTCGATAACGACAGGGGAAGCTTTCTTT | CASSSITTGEAFF
few | NA | TRBJ2-7 | TRBV14 | TGTGCCAGCAGCCAGGGCGGGTCTCCTTACTACGAGCAGTACTTC | CASSQGGSPYYEQYF
NA | NA | TRBJ2-5 | TRBV30 | TGTGCCTGGAGCCCCCCGGGTATTAAAGAGACCCAGTACTTC | CAWSPPGIKETQYF
few | TRBD2 | TRBJ2-5 | TRBV6-6 | TGTGCCAGCGGCATAGCGGGGCACCAAGAGACCCAGTACTTC | CASGIAGHQETQYF
NA | NA | TRBJ1-2 | TRBV9 | TGTGCCAGCAGCGGTACAGGGACGAGGCACGATGGCTACACCTTC | CASSGTGTRHDGYTF
NA | NA | TRBJ2-1 | TRBV9 | TGTGCCAGCAGCGTGGGTTCAGGTGCATACAATGAGCAGTTCTTC | CASSVGSGAYNEQFF
NA | NA | TRBJ2-1 | TRBV20-1 | TGCAGTGTCCCCAGGTTAAATGAGCAGTTCTTC | CSVPRLNEQFF
NA | NA | TRBJ2-3 | TRBV21-1 | TGTGCCAGCAGCCCTCGTACCCAGGGGGCGCGGGCCACAGATACGCAGTATTTT | CASSPRTQGARATDTQYF
NA | TRBD2 | TRBJ2-5 | TRBV7-9 | TGTGCCAGCAGCCAGGGACTAGCGGGGCCCCCACAGTACTTC | CASSQGLAGPPQYF
once | NA | TRBJ1-5 | TRBV5-4 | TGTGCCAGCAGCTTGAACAGGGAGAAGGGGCCCCAGCATTTT | CASSLNREKGPQHF
NA | TRBD1 | TRBJ1-2 | TRBV6-1 | TGTGCCAGCAGTGAACCCCATGCAGGGGGATTTGGCTACACCTTC | CASSEPHAGGFGYTF
NA | TRBD1 | TRBJ2-7 | TRBV11-2 | TGTGCCAGCAGCCCCGACAGGGGCCACTCCTACGAGCAGTACTTC | CASSPDRGHSYEQYF
NA | TRBD1 | TRBJ2-1 | TRBV5-1 | TGCGCCAGCAGCTTAGATACAGGGGACAATGAGCAGTTCTTC | CASSLDTGDNEQFF
NA | TRBD2 | TRBJ2-1 | TRBV5-1 | TGCGCCAGCAGCTGGCCCCGGGACTACGACAATGAGCAGTTCTTC | CASSWPRDYDNEQFF
NA | NA | TRBJ1-1 | TRBV5-1 | TGCGCCAGCAGCCCGGGGGATTTAGGCACTGAAGCTTTCTTT | CASSPGDLGTEAFF
NA | NA | TRBJ2-5 | TRBV6-6 | TGTGCCAGCAGTACAAGGGAGACCCAGTACTTC | CASSTRETQYF
few | NA | TRBJ1-1 | TRBV28 | TGTGCCAGCAGGTGGACAACGAACACTGAAGCTTTCTTT | CASRWTTNTEAFF
NA | TRBD1 | TRBJ2-7 | TRBV4-2 | TGTGCCAGCAGCCAGGTGACAGGGGACGAGCAGTACTTC | CASSQVTGDEQYF
once | NA | TRBJ2-1 | TRBV10-2 | TGCGCCAGCAGTGAGTACGGTAGCGGAAGCTCCTACAATGAGCAGTTCTTC | CASSEYGSGSSYNEQFF
NA | NA | TRBJ1-1 | TRBV30 | TGTGCCTGGAAGGGGAGAAATGAAGCTTTCTTT | CAWKGRNEAFF
NA | TRBD2 | TRBJ2-3 | TRBV6-4 | TGTGCCAGCAGTGACTCTTTTCCTAGCGGGAGTGTACCAGATACGCAGTATTTT | CASSDSFPSGSVPDTQYF
NA | TRBD2 | TRBJ2-1 | TRBV30 | TGTGCCTGGAGTACCGGGACTAGCGGGGGGGCCAATGAGCAGTTCTTC | CAWSTGTSGGANEQFF
NA | NA | TRBJ2-3 | TRBV18 | TGTGCCAGCTCACCCCCGGTCAACACAGATACGCAGTATTTT | CASSPPVNTDTQYF
NA | TRBD2 | TRBJ2-5 | TRBV7-6 | TGTGCCAGCAGCGCCGGACTAGCTCAAGAGACCCAGTACTTC | CASSAGLAQETQYF
NA | TRBD1 | TRBJ2-5 | TRBV19 | TGTGCCAGTAGTATTAAGTTGGGGACAGATGAGCAGTACTTC | CASSIKLGTDEQYF
few | TRBD2 | TRBJ2-3 | TRBV7-2 | TGTGCCAGCAGCCCCGGGACTAGCCCAGATACGCAGTATTTT | CASSPGTSPDTQYF
NA | NA | TRBJ1-6 | TRBV14 | TGTGCCAGCAGCCAGCAGGGTTATAATTCACCCCTCCACTTT | CASSQQGYNSPLHF
NA | TRBD2 | TRBJ2-7 | TRBV7-7 | TGTGCCAGCAGCTTGTCGGCTAGCGGGGACTACGAGCAGTACTTC | CASSLSASGDYEQYF
once | NA | TRBJ2-5 | TRBV7-9 | TGTGCCAGCAGCTTAGCGTTTACGGGGGCAGAGACCCAGTACTTC | CASSLAFTGAETQYF
NA | TRBD1 | TRBJ1-1 | TRBV6-5 | TGTGCCAGCAGTTACACCAGACAGGGTGAAGCTTTCTTT | CASSYTRQGEAFF
once | NA | TRBJ1-2 | TRBV27 | TGTGCCAGCAGCCGGACCGAATCGGGCTATGGCTACACCTTC | CASSRTESGYGYTF
NA | TRBD1 | TRBJ2-1 | TRBV18 | TGTGCCAGCTCACCGGGACAGGGACATGAGCAGTTCTTC | CASSPGQGHEQFF
NA | TRBD2 | TRBJ2-3 | TRBV5-4 | TGTGCCAGCAGCTTGAGAGGAAGGACTAGGTTGGAAACAGATACGCAGTATTTT | CASSLRGRTRLETDTQYF
NA | NA | TRBJ1-2 | TRBV11-2 | TGTGCCAGCAGCCCCTACACAGGGCCCCGCTACACCTTC | CASSPYTGPRYTF
NA | TRBD1 | TRBJ1-6 | TRBV18 | TGTGCCAGCTCACAATTTGGGACAGTTGGATCACCCCTCCACTTT | CASSQFGTVGSPLHF
NA | TRBD1 | TRBJ1-1 | TRBV7-8 | TGTGCCAGCAGCTTACTTACAGGGGACACTGAAGCTTTCTTT | CASSLLTGDTEAFF
NA | NA | TRBJ1-1 | TRBV5-4 | TGTGCCAGCAGCTTGGGGGAGAGGAACACTGAAGCTTTCTTT | CASSLGERNTEAFF
NA | TRBD1 | TRBJ2-1 | TRBV5-1 | TGCGCCAGCAGCCCCGGGACAGGGGGCCCCTACAATGAGCAGTTCTTC | CASSPGTGGPYNEQFF
NA | TRBD2 | TRBJ2-2 | TRBV5-1 | TGCGCCAGCAGATCTAGCGGGGGAACGAACACCGGGGAGCTGTTTTTT | CASRSSGGTNTGELFF
NA | NA | TRBJ1-1 | TRBV5-1 | TGCGCCAGCAGCTGGACAGCCCTTAACACTGAAGCTTTCTTT | CASSWTALNTEAFF
few | TRBD2 | TRBJ2-3 | TRBV5-6 | TGTGCCAGCAGCCATTCGCCCGGGACTAGCGGGGGGATAGATACGCAGTATTTT | CASSHSPGTSGGIDTQYF
NA | NA | TRBJ2-7 | TRBV7-3 | TGTGCCAGCAGCTCTCGGCGGATCACCTCCTACGAGCAGTACTTC | CASSSRRITSYEQYF
NA | NA | TRBJ2-4 | TRBV19 | TGTGCCAGTAGCCTCGAGGGGGGGAACATTCAGTACTTC | CASSLEGGNIQYF
once | TRBD1 | TRBJ2-2 | TRBV2 | TGTGCCAGCAGTGACCGGACAGGTAGCACCGGGGAGCTGTTTTTT | CASSDRTGSTGELFF
NA | TRBD1 | TRBJ2-5 | TRBV28 | TGTGCCAGCAGTTCAAGCGAGAGGACAGGAGAGACCCAGTACTTC | CASSSSERTGETQYF
NA | NA | TRBJ2-7 | TRBV1 | TGCACCAGCAGCCAAGCTCCCAGGAGCTCCTACGAGCAGTACTTC | CTSSQAPRSSYEQYF
NA | NA | TRBJ1-6 | TRBV2 | TGTGCCAGCAGTGGGCCCAGGCGTTCAGATAATTCACCCCTCCACTTT | CASSGPRRSDNSPLHF
NA | TRBD2 | TRBJ2-7 | TRBV5-1 | TGCGCCAGCTCGACTAGCGGGACTGCCTACGAGCAGTACTTC | CASSTSGTAYEQYF
NA | TRBD1 | TRBJ2-2 | TRBV7-9 | TGTGCCAGCAGCTTAGAGAGGGGGCGCGCCGGGGAGCTGTTTTTT | CASSLERGRAGELFF
NA | NA | TRBJ1-1 | TRBV6-5 | TGTGCCAGCAGTTACTCGCGTCAGGGCTGGGACACTGAAGCTTTCTTT | CASSYSRQGWDTEAFF